This T cell receptor (beta chain) is from a study of shared clonotypes between healthy human individuals. From germline, CDR1 is SGHVS and CDR2 FNYEAQ. The CDR3 has 13 amino acids. V lost 5 bases and J lost 2, with 10 bases in between. This was a deep-level run. Assay used: immunoSEQ multiplex PCR; TCRdb lists only in-frame clones, some missing. The profile covers 2,500,000 or so clones, with 80% to 95% appearing a single time and 0.36% taken by the ten largest. This clone was seen only once. The antigen remains unidentified. Study-level findings and limits: The study generally estimated greater richness for naive than memory subsets.

The specimen was naive CD4+ T cells from PBMCs. Subset reported: CD45RA+ positively selected. V gene TRBV7-6 combines with J gene TRBJ2-7, with D unresolved. This clonotype originated in a man between 18 and 29 years old in good health. Some clones in this sample may be carry-over from other donors' samples. The chain's CDR3 is CASSTTETYEQYF. The CDR3 region has the DNA TGTGCCAGCAGCACAACAGAAACCTACGAGCAGTACTTC.